The 16 T cell receptor beta chains given below trace back to one sample, sequenced in a study of OX40 agonist ivuxolimab in advanced cancers. Sequencing used immunoSEQ multiplex PCR; TCRdb keeps in-frame clones, though not all of them. The profile shows approximately 76,000 clones, 88% of them singletons. The starting material was CD4+ or CD8+ T cells sorted from blood, obtained in a trial of the OX40 agonist ivuxolimab. The receptors were sampled from an adult with an advanced solid tumor such as melanoma, head and neck, liver or kidney cancer.

The CDR3 bases are TGTGCCACCGGGGACAGTTTAAATGAAAAACTGTTTTTT. Translation: CATGDSLNEKLFF. V and J are TRBV10-3 and TRBJ1-4; 7 nucleotides agree with TRBD1. Losses at the gene ends were 10 bases for V and 5 bases for J; bases not matched to a gene: 7. Germline V gives CDR1 ENHRY, CDR2 SYGVKD. The CDR3 runs to 13 residues.

The gene calls are TRBV30 and TRBJ1-2; D call uncertain. Trimming left V 0 bases short and J 8 bases short, with 16 bases between. Germline V gene lookup returns CDR1 GTSNPN and CDR2 SVGIG (reference sequence). The CDR3 runs to 14 residues. CDR3 amino acids: CAWSVRMANLGYTF. Written as DNA, the CDR3 is TGTGCCTGGAGTGTACGAATGGCGAACCTAGGCTACACCTTC.

The chain combines TRBV5-1 with TRBJ1-2; D gene uncertain. Trimming removed 1 base from V and 0 bases from J, with 7 bases in between. The CDR3 is 14 amino acids. Germline CDR1 is SGHRS and CDR2 is YFSETQ. In DNA form, the CDR3 reads TGCGCCAGCAGCTTGATTACAACTAACTATGGCTACACCTTC. Protein: CASSLITTNYGYTF.

The rearrangement links TRBV5-1 to TRBJ2-3; D gene unclear. The CDR3 is made up of 15 amino acids. Trimming shortened V by 5 bases and J by 5 bases, and 18 bases separated the two germline ends. Germline CDR1 reads SGHRS; CDR2 reads YFSETQ. The CDR3 nucleotides read TGCGCCAGCAGACCTGGAGTGGCGCCGATAGATACGCAGTATTTT. It is translated as CASRPGVAPIDTQYF. Using reference TRBV5-1 and TRBJ2-3 for the parts outside the CDR3, the full variable domain is KAGVTQTPRYLIKTRGQQVTLSCSPISGHRSVSWYQQTPGQGLQFLFEYFSETQRNKGNFPGRFSGRQFSNSRSEMNVSTLELGDSALYLCASRPGVAPIDTQYFGPGTRLTVL.

The genes are TRBV5-4 and TRBJ2-2; 7 positions agree with TRBD1. Trimming took 2 bases from V and 4 from J; bases not matched to a gene: 8. The CDR3 consists of 16 residues. Germline-derived CDR1 and CDR2 are SGHNT and YYREEE (reference sequence). For the CDR3, the DNA is TGTGCCAGCAGCTTACAGGGGAGCGCGGTCACCGGGGAGCTGTTTTTT. Its protein is CASSLQGSAVTGELFF.

The V and J genes are TRBV10-3 and TRBJ2-7; 8 bases match TRBD2. The V and J ends lost 4 bases and 3 bases, in that order; junction bases with no gene match: 5. Germline lookup yields CDR1 ENHRY and CDR2 SYGVKD. This CDR3 has 14 residues. CDR3 region: CAISGSSGSYEQYF. Written as DNA, the CDR3 is TGTGCCATCAGTGGATCGAGCGGGAGCTACGAGCAGTACTTC.

A word on this clone: Compared with germline, one end of the junction differs, possibly owing to a read error. This sample includes further DNA sequences coding for the same CDR3. The rearrangement joins TRBV27 to TRBJ2-4, with TRBD2 matching 13 bases. Germline V gene data show CDR1 as MNHEY and CDR2 as SMNVEV (reference sequence). This CDR3 contains 18 residues. CDR3: CASSLSPTSGRAKNIQYF. The CDR3 nucleotides read TGTGCCAGCAGTTTATCTCCCACTAGCGGGAGGGCCAAAAACATTCAATACTTC.

The CDR3 sequence: CASSPPGRGNTGELFF. The CDR3 region has the DNA TGTGCCAGCAGCCCCCCCGGCAGGGGGAACACCGGGGAGCTGTTTTTT. The V and J genes are TRBV14 and TRBJ2-2, with D perhaps TRBD1 (6 bases). There are 16 residues in the CDR3. The V and J ends lost 4 bases and 1 base respectively, with 13 bases between them. In germline, CDR1 is SGHDN, CDR2 FVKESK.

J is TRBJ2-7 and V is TRBV11-1, with D unclear. CDR1 SGHAT and CDR2 FQDESV come from the germline V gene (reference sequence). CDR3 size: 14 residues. The V and J ends lost 3 bases and 6 bases respectively, with 15 bases between them. The CDR3, as DNA: TGTGCCAGCAGCTTGGCCGGGTATGATATCGAGCAGTACTTC. This encodes CASSLAGYDIEQYF.

This clone was seen once. The genes are TRBV7-3 and TRBJ2-1; 10 bases agree with TRBD2. In germline, CDR1 is SGHTA, CDR2 FQGTGA. After removal of 5 bases from V and 3 bases from J, the junction contained 4 bases not matched to a gene. The CDR3 extends over 15 amino acids. Here the CDR3 DNA reads TGTGCCAGCAGCCCGCGGACTAGCGGCTACAATGAGCAGTTCTTC. It specifies CASSPRTSGYNEQFF.

This clone was picked up one time. The chain carries TRBV27 and TRBJ2-3; D is possibly TRBD1 (5 bases). In germline, CDR1 is MNHEY, CDR2 SMNVEV (reference sequence). The CDR3 extends over 13 amino acids. V shed 5 bases and J shed 4 bases, with 10 bases lying between them. CDR3 sequence (DNA): TGTGCCAGCAGTGATTCAGGGTCAGATACGCAGTATTTT. Translating it yields CASSDSGSDTQYF.

The chain uses TRBV11-2 and TRBJ1-2, with D perhaps matching TRBD1 (5 bases). With 1 base removed from V and 0 bases from J, the gap between germline ends came to 9 bases. CDR1 and CDR2 (germline): SGHAT, FQNNGV. The CDR3 runs to 15 residues. The CDR3 DNA sequence: TGTGCCAGCAGCTTAGCCAGGGCTACTAACTATGGCTACACCTTC. It translates to CASSLARATNYGYTF.

The chain recombines TRBV10-3 with TRBJ1-1, with TRBD1 as a possible D gene (6 bases). Trimming cost V 6 bases and J 7 bases, with 12 bases left between them. CDR1 ENHRY and CDR2 SYGVKD come from the germline V gene. The CDR3 is 12 residues long. CDR3 sequence: CAIRGEGGEAFF. The CDR3, as DNA: TGTGCCATCAGGGGGGAGGGGGGTGAAGCTTTCTTT.

The chain recombines TRBV7-9 with TRBJ1-1, with 7 bases lining up with TRBD1. Germline values: CDR1 SEHNR, CDR2 FQNEAQ (reference sequence). Unmatched junction bases numbered 4, after V lost 5 bases and J lost 1 base. This CDR3 has 14 residues. The CDR3 spells CASSATGRNTEAFF. As DNA, the CDR3 is TGTGCCAGCAGCGCGACAGGGAGGAACACTGAAGCTTTCTTT.

The rearrangement joins TRBV11-1 to TRBJ2-5; 7 bases agree with TRBD2. This CDR3 has 13 residues. The germline gives CDR1 SGHAT, CDR2 FQDESV (reference sequence). V was clipped by 5 bases and J by 5 bases; unmatched bases: 5. The CDR3 DNA is TGTGCCAGCAGCCCGGGAGGAGGTGAGACCCAGTACTTC. This translates into CASSPGGGETQYF. Complete variable domain (other parts from reference TRBV11-1 and TRBJ2-5): EAEVAQSPRYKITEKSQAVAFWCDPISGHATLYWYRQILGQGPELLVQFQDESVVDDSQLPKDRFSAERLKGVDSTLKIQPAELGDSAMYLCASSPGGGETQYFGPGTRLLVL.

The chain employs TRBV5-6 and TRBJ2-3; possible D gene TRBD2, 6 bases. Trimming removed 2 bases at V and 3 bases at J, with 16 bases between. The V gene's germline CDR1 is SGHDT and CDR2 YYEEEE. This CDR3 is 16 amino acids long. In nucleotides, the CDR3 is TGTGCCAGCAGCTTTGCCGGTGGGGGGTCGACAGATACGCAGTATTTT. It yields the protein CASSFAGGGSTDTQYF.